One and the same sample provided the 14 T cell receptor beta chains below, sequenced in a study of T cell changes during pregnancy in multiple sclerosis. The repertoire was sequenced with immunoSEQ multiplex PCR; TCRdb's copy has only in-frame clones and lacks some. The data show more than 90,000 clones, roughly 90% seen once. Sequencing was performed on peripheral blood, taken in the first trimester of pregnancy. The receptors originated from a female donor with multiple sclerosis, enrolled in a pregnancy study.

This sequence joins TRBV2 and TRBJ1-1; 9 nucleotides line up with TRBD1. V was pared by 9 bases and J by 5 bases, with 7 bases of the junction left unmatched. Germline V gene data show CDR1 as SNHLY and CDR2 as FYNNEI. This CDR3 is built from 13 residues. The CDR3 DNA reads TGTGCCAGTACAGGGGGCGCGGGGACTGAAGCTTTCTTT. Protein product: CASTGGAGTEAFF. The complete variable domain, with remaining parts taken from reference TRBV2 and TRBJ1-1, reads EPEVTQTPSHQVTQMGQEVILRCVPISNHLYFYWYRQILGQKVEFLVSFYNNEISEKSEIFDDQFSVERPDGSNFTLKIRSTKLEDSAMYFCASTGGAGTEAFFGQGTRLTVV.

V is TRBV19 and J is TRBJ2-3; D perhaps matches TRBD2 (6 bases). The V gene lost 3 bases and the J gene lost 3 bases, with 13 bases spanning the gap. This CDR3 spans 15 amino acids. From germline, CDR1 is LNHDA and CDR2 SQIVND (reference sequence). The chain's CDR3 is CASSIGGGLTDTQYF. The CDR3 nucleotides read TGTGCCAGTAGTATTGGCGGAGGGCTTACAGATACGCAGTATTTT.

The sample holds one count of this clone. The chain couples TRBV10-3 to TRBJ2-3, with 8 positions matching TRBD2. V shed 4 bases, J shed 0 bases, and the junction held 12 bases outside the gene matches. Per the germline V gene, CDR1 is ENHRY and CDR2 is SYGVKD. This CDR3 has 18 residues. In DNA, the CDR3 is TGTGCCATCAGTGTAGGTAGCGGGGTACCGGGAAGCACAGATACGCAGTATTTT. It codes for CAISVGSGVPGSTDTQYF.

This chain links TRBV10-2 with TRBJ2-1; weak D call: TRBD1 (6 bases). Germline CDR1 and CDR2: WSHSY and SAAADI. There are 16 residues in the CDR3. Trimming removed 6 bases at V and 9 bases at J, with 24 bases between. CDR3 coding DNA: TGCGCCAGCAGGGCATACCGGGACAACCCTGGGGGTGAGCAGTTCTTC. It codes for CASRAYRDNPGGEQFF.

The chain recombines TRBV18 with TRBJ1-4, with D possibly matching TRBD1 (6 bases). The germline CDR1 and CDR2 sequences are KGHSH and LQKENI. The CDR3 spans 15 residues. V lost 1 base and J lost 5, with 11 bases in between. Written as DNA, the CDR3 is TGTGCCAGCTCACCACAGGACAGACAAAATGAAAAACTGTTTTTT. Protein product: CASSPQDRQNEKLFF.

The chain combines TRBV28 with TRBJ2-7; D is perhaps TRBD2 (7 bases). CDR1 and CDR2 from the germline V gene are MDHEN and SYDVKM. The CDR3 totals 16 residues. Trimming pared 2 bases from V and 1 base from J, leaving 15 bases between. CDR3 in DNA: TGTGCCAGCAGTTTAGTAGGGGGGGTTAGGTCCTACGAGCAGTACTTC. Its protein is CASSLVGGVRSYEQYF.

The rearrangement uses TRBV7-8 and TRBJ2-3, with 10 bases lining up with TRBD2. The V gene's germline CDR1 is SGHVS and CDR2 FQNEAQ. CDR3 length: 16 residues. J was trimmed by 4 bases and V by 7 bases; bases with no gene match: 11. CDR3 loop: CASTLPLAGVPDTQYF. The CDR3 DNA is TGTGCCAGCACCCTCCCCCTAGCGGGAGTGCCAGATACGCAGTATTTT. Full variable domain (missing parts from reference TRBV7-8 and TRBJ2-3): GAGVSQSPRYKVAKRGQDVALRCDPISGHVSLFWYQQALGQGPEFLTYFQNEAQLDKSGLPSDRFFAERPEGSVSTLKIQRTQQEDSAVYLCASTLPLAGVPDTQYFGPGTRLTVL.

V and J are TRBV4-1 and TRBJ2-7, with 11 bases aligning to TRBD2. CDR3 length: 18 residues. The germline V gene has CDR1 MGHRA and CDR2 YSYEKL. V was pared by 1 base and J by 6 bases, with 14 bases of the junction left unmatched. CDR3 sequence: CASSQARGGLAGGFEQYF. DNA for the CDR3: TGCGCCAGCAGCCAAGCGAGGGGGGGGCTAGCGGGAGGCTTCGAGCAGTACTTC.

The V and J genes are TRBV6-5 and TRBJ1-1, with a weak D call TRBD1 (5 bases). The germline V gene encodes CDR1 MNHEY and CDR2 SVGAGI. This CDR3 has 15 residues. Trimming left V 0 bases short and J 1 base short, with 9 bases between. Written as DNA, the CDR3 is TGTGCCAGCAGTTACTCAGGGGCACGGAACACTGAAGCTTTCTTT. Translated: CASSYSGARNTEAFF.

This clone has just a few counts. The gene calls are TRBV7-2 and TRBJ2-7; 10 positions match TRBD2. Germline loops: CDR1 SGHTA, CDR2 FQGNSA. CDR3 length equals 16 residues. Trimming cost V 1 base and J 1 base; bases outside gene matches: 4. The CDR3 spells CASSLGLAGASYEQYF. In nucleotides, the CDR3 is TGTGCCAGCAGCTTAGGCCTAGCGGGAGCGTCCTACGAGCAGTACTTC.

The chain carries TRBV9 and TRBJ2-5, with 11 positions matching TRBD2. This CDR3 has 15 residues. The trim removed 3 bases at V and 1 base at J, leaving 2 bases unmatched. Germline V CDR1 and CDR2: SGDLS, YYNGEE. CDR3 in DNA: TGTGCCAGCAGCGGGGGACTAGCGGTCCAAGAGACCCAGTACTTC. The encoded protein is CASSGGLAVQETQYF.

This clone was detected a few times. The chain recombines TRBV19 with TRBJ2-7; D remains unclear. CDR3 length equals 12 residues. From germline, CDR1 is LNHDA and CDR2 SQIVND (reference sequence). The V gene lost 6 bases and the J gene lost 2 bases, with 8 bases spanning the gap. In nucleotides, the CDR3 is TGTGCCAGTAGCCCCGGAGCCTACGAGCAGTACTTC. Encoded protein: CASSPGAYEQYF.

The V and J genes are TRBV14 and TRBJ2-7, with 14 bases matching TRBD2. With V trimmed by 0 bases and J by 3 bases, 10 bases remained unmatched. From germline, CDR1 is SGHDN and CDR2 FVKESK. The length of the CDR3 is 19 residues. The CDR3 here is CASSQDEPGLAGAIYEQYF. The CDR3 DNA reads TGTGCCAGCAGCCAAGACGAACCGGGACTAGCGGGAGCTATCTACGAGCAGTACTTC.

The chain couples TRBV5-1 to TRBJ2-2; 7 bases are shared with TRBD1. Germline V gives CDR1 SGHRS, CDR2 YFSETQ. V gave up 2 bases and J gave up 1 base; unmatched junction bases: 2. The length of the CDR3 is 15 residues. Here the CDR3 DNA reads TGCGCCAGCAGCTTCGGACAGGTGAACACCGGGGAGCTGTTTTTT. Its protein product is CASSFGQVNTGELFF.